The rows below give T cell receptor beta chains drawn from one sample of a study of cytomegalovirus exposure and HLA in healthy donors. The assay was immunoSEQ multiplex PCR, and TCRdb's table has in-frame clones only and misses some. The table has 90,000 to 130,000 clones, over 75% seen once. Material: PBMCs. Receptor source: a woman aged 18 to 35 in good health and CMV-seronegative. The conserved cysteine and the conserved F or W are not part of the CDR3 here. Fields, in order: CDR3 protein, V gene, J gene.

CDR3: ASRWTAPVELF
V: TRBV2
J: TRBJ1-4

CDR3: ASSFRQGNYEQY
V: TRBV7-6
J: TRBJ2-7

CDR3: ASSAGTSYFARELF
V: TRBV7-2
J: TRBJ2-2

CDR3: ASSEFDKRNEQF
V: TRBV5-1
J: TRBJ2-1

CDR3: ASADGTGSYGYT
V: TRBV5-1
J: TRBJ1-2

CDR3: ASSLETGRTEAF
V: TRBV7-9
J: TRBJ1-1

CDR3: ASSLNGLPYEQY
V: TRBV7-8
J: TRBJ2-7

CDR3: ASTPIDRVGDEQY
V: TRBV7-9
J: TRBJ2-7

CDR3: ASSTLDRNYGYT
V: TRBV19
J: TRBJ1-2

CDR3: ATSTSGGNTDTQY
V: TRBV15
J: TRBJ2-3

CDR3: ASSWASTNEQF
V: TRBV27
J: TRBJ2-1